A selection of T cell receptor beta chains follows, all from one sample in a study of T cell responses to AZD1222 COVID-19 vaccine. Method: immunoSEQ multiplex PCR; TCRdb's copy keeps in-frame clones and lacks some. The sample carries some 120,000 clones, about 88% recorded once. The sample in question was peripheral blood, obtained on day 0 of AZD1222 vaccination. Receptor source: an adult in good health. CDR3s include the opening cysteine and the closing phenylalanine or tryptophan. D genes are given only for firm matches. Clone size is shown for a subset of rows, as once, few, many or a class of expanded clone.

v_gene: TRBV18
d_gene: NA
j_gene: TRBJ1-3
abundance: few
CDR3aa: CASSPTPPGTIGNTIYF
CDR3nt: TGTGCCAGCTCACCGACCCCCCCGGGAACTATTGGAAACACCATATATTTT

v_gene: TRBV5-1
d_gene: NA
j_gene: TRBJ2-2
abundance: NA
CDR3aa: CASSLDYQNTGELFF
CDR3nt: TGCGCCAGCAGCCTTGACTATCAGAACACCGGGGAGCTGTTTTTT

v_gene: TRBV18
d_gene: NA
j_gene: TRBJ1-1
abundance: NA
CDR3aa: CASSPIGTLDTEAFF
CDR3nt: TGTGCCAGCTCACCGATCGGGACTTTGGACACTGAAGCTTTCTTT

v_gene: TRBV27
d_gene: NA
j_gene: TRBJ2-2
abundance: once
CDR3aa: CASSPRTEGAGELFF
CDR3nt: TGTGCCAGCAGTCCCCGGACCGAGGGGGCCGGGGAGCTGTTTTTT

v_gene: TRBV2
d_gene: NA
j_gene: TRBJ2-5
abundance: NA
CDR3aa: CASRESLEKTQYF
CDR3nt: TGTGCCAGCAGGGAGAGCCTTGAGAAGACCCAGTACTTC

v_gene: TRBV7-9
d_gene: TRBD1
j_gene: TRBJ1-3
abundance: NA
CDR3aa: CASSPGLGTGEGNTIYF
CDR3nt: TGTGCCAGCAGCCCCGGGCTCGGGACAGGGGAAGGAAACACCATATATTTT

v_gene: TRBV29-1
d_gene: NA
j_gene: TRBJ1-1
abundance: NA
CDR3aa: CSVEGTEAFF
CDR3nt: TGCAGCGTTGAGGGAACTGAAGCTTTCTTT

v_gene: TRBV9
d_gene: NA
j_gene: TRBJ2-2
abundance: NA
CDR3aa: CASSVGTHPTGELFF
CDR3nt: TGTGCCAGCAGCGTAGGGACCCATCCCACCGGGGAGCTGTTTTTT

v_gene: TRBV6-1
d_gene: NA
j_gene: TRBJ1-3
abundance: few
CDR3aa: CASSEVGSSGNTIYF
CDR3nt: TGTGCCAGCAGTGAAGTAGGGAGCTCTGGAAACACCATATATTTT

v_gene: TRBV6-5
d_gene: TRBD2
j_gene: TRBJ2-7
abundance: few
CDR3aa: CASRKTSGPPYEQYF
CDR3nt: TGTGCCAGCAGGAAGACTAGCGGGCCTCCCTACGAGCAGTACTTC

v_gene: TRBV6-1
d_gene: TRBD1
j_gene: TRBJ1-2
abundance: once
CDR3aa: CASSEVDRNYGYTF
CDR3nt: TGTGCCAGCAGTGAAGTGGACAGGAACTATGGCTACACCTTC

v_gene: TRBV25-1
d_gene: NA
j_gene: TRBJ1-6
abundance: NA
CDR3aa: CASSARSGSPLHF
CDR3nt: TGTGCCAGCAGTGCCAGGTCAGGGTCACCCCTCCACTTT

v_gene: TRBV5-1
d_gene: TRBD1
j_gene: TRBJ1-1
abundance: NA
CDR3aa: CASSLAGQGGAEAFF
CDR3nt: TGCGCCAGCAGCTTGGCGGGACAGGGGGGCGCTGAAGCTTTCTTT

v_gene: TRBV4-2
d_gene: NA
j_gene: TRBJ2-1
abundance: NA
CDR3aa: CASSQDLNEQFF
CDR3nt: TGTGCCAGCAGCCAAGATCTCAATGAGCAGTTCTTC

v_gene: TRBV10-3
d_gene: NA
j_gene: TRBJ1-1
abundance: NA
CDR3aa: CAISEYRQEGRAFF
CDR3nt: TGTGCCATCAGTGAGTACCGTCAGGAAGGTCGAGCTTTCTTT

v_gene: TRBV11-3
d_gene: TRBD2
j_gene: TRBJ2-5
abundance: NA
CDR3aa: CASSTGTSGGAETQYF
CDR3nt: TGTGCCAGCAGCACCGGGACTAGCGGGGGAGCGGAGACCCAGTACTTC

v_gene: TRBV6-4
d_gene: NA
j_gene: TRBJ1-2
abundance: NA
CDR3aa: CASSESWQGSNYGYTF
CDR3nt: TGTGCCAGCAGTGAGTCGTGGCAGGGGTCTAACTATGGCTACACCTTC

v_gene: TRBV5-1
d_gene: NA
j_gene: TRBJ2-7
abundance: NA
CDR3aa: CASSSEQGIAEQYF
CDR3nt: TGCGCCAGCAGCTCAGAACAGGGTATAGCCGAGCAGTACTTC

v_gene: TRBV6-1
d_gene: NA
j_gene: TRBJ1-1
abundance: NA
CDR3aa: CASSESLPNTEAFF
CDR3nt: TGTGCCAGCAGTGAAAGTCTACCGAACACTGAAGCTTTCTTT

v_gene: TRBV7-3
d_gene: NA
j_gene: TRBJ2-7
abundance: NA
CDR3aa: CASSAPSGREQYF
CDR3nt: TGTGCCAGCAGCGCCCCTTCAGGGCGCGAGCAGTACTTC

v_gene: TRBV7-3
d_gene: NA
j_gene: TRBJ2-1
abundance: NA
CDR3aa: CASSSAAGPWNEQFF
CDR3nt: TGTGCCAGCAGTTCCGCGGCGGGGCCTTGGAATGAGCAGTTCTTC

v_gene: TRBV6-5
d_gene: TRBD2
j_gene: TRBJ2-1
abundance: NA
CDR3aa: CASSYGGSAYNEQFF
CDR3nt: TGTGCCAGCAGTTACGGCGGGAGCGCTTACAATGAGCAGTTCTTC

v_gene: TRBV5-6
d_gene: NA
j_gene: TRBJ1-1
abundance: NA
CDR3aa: CASSISGTEAFF
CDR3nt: TGTGCCAGCAGTATCAGCGGAACTGAAGCTTTCTTT

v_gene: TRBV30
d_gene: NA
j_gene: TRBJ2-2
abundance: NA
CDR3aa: CAWSVGLLAVTGELFF
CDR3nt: TGTGCCTGGAGTGTAGGATTGTTAGCAGTTACCGGGGAGCTGTTTTTT

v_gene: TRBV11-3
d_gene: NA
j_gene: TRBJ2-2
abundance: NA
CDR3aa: CASSLDRGGMAGELFF
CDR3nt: TGTGCCAGCAGCTTAGATCGTGGGGGTATGGCCGGGGAGCTGTTTTTT

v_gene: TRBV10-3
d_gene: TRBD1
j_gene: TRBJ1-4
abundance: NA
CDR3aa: CAISDGQGGEKLFF
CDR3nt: TGTGCCATCAGTGACGGACAGGGAGGAGAAAAACTGTTTTTT

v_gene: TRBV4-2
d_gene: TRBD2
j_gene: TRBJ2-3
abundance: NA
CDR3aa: CASSQDGSGGDRDTQYF
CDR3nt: TGTGCCAGCAGCCAAGACGGGAGCGGGGGTGATCGGGATACGCAGTATTTT

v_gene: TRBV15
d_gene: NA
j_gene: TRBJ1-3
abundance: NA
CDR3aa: CATGGGRASGNTIYF
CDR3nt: TGTGCCACCGGGGGGGGACGAGCCTCTGGAAACACCATATATTTT

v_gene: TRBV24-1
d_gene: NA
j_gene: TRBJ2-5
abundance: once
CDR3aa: CATSDPVGRETQYF
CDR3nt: TGTGCCACCAGTGATCCCGTTGGCCGAGAGACCCAGTACTTC

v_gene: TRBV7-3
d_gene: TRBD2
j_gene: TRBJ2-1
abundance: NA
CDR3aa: CASSQAGLEGVNEQFF
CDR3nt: TGTGCCAGCAGCCAAGCCGGACTAGAAGGGGTCAATGAGCAGTTCTTC

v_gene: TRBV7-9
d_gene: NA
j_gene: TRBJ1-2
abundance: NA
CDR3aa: CASSSPVLYGYTF
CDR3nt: TGTGCCAGCAGCTCCCCCGTCCTCTATGGCTACACCTTC

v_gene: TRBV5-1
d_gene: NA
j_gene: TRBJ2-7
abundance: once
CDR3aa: CASSQSAGLEQYF
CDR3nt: TGCGCCAGCAGCCAATCCGCAGGGCTCGAGCAGTACTTC

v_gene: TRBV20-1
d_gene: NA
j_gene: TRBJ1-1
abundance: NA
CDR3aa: CSATDRPEAFF
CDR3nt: TGCAGTGCTACGGACCGGCCTGAAGCTTTCTTT

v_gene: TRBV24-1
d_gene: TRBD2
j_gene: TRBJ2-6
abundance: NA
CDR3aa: CATSDLYVAGSSGANVLTF
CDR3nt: TGTGCCACCAGTGATTTGTATGTAGCGGGGAGCTCTGGGGCCAACGTCCTGACTTTC

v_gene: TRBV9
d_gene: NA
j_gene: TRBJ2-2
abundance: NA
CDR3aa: CASSLNPLRPNTGELFF
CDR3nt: TGTGCCAGCAGCCTCAACCCCCTCCGGCCGAACACCGGGGAGCTGTTTTTT

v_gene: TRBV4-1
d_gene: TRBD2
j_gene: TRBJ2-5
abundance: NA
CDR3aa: CASSQALGLAGGRYQETQYF
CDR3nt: TGCGCCAGCAGCCAAGCCCTCGGATTAGCGGGGGGTCGGTACCAAGAGACCCAGTACTTC

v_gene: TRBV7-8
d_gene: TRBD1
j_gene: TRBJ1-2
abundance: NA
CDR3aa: CASSQGTGGFYGYTF
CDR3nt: TGTGCCAGCAGCCAAGGGACAGGGGGCTTCTATGGCTACACCTTC

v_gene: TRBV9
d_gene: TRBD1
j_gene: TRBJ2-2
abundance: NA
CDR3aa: CASSVTGQGELFF
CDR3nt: TGTGCCAGCAGCGTGACGGGACAGGGGGAGCTGTTTTTT

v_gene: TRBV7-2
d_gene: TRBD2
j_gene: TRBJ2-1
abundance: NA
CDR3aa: CASSSSAGTSYNEQFF
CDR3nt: TGTGCCAGCAGCTCATCCGCCGGGACTAGCTACAATGAGCAGTTCTTC

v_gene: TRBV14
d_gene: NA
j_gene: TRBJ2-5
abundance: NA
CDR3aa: CASSQGGRAQETQYF
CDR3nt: TGTGCCAGCAGCCAAGGAGGCAGGGCCCAAGAGACCCAGTACTTC

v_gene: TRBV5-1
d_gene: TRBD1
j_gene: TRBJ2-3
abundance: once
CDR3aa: CASSSHPGQGTDTQYF
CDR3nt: TGCGCCAGCAGCTCCCACCCGGGACAGGGCACAGATACGCAGTATTTT

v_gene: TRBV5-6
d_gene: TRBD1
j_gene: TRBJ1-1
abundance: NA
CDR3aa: CASSRRTGLMNTEAFF
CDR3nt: TGTGCCAGCAGCCGACGGACAGGCCTCATGAACACTGAAGCTTTCTTT

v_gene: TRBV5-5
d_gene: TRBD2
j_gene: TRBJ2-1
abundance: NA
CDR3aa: CASSSGTSGSSYNEQFF
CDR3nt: TGTGCCAGCAGCTCAGGGACTAGCGGGAGCTCCTACAATGAGCAGTTCTTC

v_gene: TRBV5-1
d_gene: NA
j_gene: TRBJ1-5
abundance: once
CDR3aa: CASSLSGDQPQHF
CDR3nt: TGCGCCAGCAGCTTGTCAGGGGACCAGCCCCAGCATTTT

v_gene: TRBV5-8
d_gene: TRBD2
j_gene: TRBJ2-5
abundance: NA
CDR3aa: CASSLWGGQETQYF
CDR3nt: TGTGCCAGCAGCTTGTGGGGGGGGCAAGAGACCCAGTACTTC

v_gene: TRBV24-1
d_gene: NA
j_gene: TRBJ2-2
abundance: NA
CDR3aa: CATSDSGQAGGELFF
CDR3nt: TGTGCCACCAGTGATTCGGGGCAGGCGGGCGGGGAGCTGTTTTTT

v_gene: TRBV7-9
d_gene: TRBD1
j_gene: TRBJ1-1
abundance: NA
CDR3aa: CASSQGQGMNTEAFF
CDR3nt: TGTGCCAGCAGCCAAGGACAGGGGATGAACACTGAAGCTTTCTTT

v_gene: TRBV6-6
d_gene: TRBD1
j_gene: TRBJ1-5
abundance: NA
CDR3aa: CASSPRPPGTGGNQPQHF
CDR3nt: TGTGCCAGCAGTCCGCGCCCCCCCGGGACAGGAGGCAATCAGCCCCAGCATTTT